This TCR beta chain emerged from a study of cytomegalovirus exposure and HLA in healthy donors. General study points: The finding came from a later analysis; first-cohort TCR clusters tended to co-occur in the roughly 110 validation repertoires.

A few counts support this clone. Its cognate antigen is unknown. There are 15 residues in the CDR3. The germline V gene encodes CDR1 LNHNV and CDR2 YYDKDF (reference sequence). Deletions cut 0 bases from V and 11 bases from J, with 20 bases between. Clones were sequenced by immunoSEQ multiplex PCR, and TCRdb holds only the in-frame ones, with some missing. The sample lists roughly 52,000 clones, about 90% occurring once. The chain employs TRBV15 and TRBJ2-7; D gene uncertain. The specimen sequenced was PBMCs. The sequence was collected from a woman in her 30s in good health and CMV-seronegative. The CDR3 spells CATSRDLGGSTEKYF. The CDR3 coding sequence is TGTGCCACCAGCAGAGATCTCGGCGGATCTACGGAAAAGTACTTC.